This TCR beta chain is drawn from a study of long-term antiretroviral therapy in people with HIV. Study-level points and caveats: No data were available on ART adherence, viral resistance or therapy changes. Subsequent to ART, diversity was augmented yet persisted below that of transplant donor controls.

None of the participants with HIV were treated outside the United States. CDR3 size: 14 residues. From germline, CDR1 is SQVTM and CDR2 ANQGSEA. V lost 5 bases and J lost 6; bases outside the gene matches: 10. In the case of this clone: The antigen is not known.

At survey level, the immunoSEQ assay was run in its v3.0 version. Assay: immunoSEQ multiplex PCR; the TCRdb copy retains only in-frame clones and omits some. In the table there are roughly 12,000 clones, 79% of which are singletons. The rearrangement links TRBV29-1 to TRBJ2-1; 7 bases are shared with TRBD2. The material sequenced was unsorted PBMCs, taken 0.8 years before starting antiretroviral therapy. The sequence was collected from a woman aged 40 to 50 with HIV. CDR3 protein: CSVLIAGTTNEQFF. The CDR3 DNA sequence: TGCAGCGTTCTGATAGCCGGGACTACCAATGAGCAGTTCTTC.